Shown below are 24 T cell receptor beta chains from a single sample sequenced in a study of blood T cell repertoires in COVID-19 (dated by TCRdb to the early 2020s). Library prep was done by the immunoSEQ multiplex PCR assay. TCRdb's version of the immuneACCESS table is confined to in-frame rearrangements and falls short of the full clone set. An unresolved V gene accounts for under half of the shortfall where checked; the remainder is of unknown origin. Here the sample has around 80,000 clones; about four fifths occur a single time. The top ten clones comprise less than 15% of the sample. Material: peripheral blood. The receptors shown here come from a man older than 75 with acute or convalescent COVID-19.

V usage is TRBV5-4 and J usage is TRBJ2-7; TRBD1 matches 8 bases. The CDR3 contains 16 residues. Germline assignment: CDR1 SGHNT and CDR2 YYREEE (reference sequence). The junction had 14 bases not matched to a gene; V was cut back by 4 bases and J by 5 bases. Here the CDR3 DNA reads TGTGCCAGCAGCCGCGTAGGACAGGGCTTCGTGGACGAGCAGTACTTC. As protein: CASSRVGQGFVDEQYF.

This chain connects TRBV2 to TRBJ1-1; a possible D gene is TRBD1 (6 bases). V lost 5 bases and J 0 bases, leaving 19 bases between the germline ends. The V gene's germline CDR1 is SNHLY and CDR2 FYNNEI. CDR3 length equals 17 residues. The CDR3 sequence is CASSTPGTSQVNTEAFF. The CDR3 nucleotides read TGTGCCAGCAGTACCCCCGGGACATCCCAAGTGAACACTGAAGCTTTCTTT.

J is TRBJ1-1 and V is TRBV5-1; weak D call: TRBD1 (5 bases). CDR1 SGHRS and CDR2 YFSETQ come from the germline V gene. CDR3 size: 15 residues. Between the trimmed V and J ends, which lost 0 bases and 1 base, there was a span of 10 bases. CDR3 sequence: CASSLDGRGNTEAFF. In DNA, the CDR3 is TGCGCCAGCAGCTTGGATGGGAGGGGGAACACTGAAGCTTTCTTT.

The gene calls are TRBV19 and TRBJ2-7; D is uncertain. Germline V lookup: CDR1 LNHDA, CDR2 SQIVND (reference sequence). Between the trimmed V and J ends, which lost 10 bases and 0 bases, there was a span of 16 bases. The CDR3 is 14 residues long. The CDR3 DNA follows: TGTGCCACCCACCCCAGGCAGAACTCCTACGAGCAGTACTTC. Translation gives CATHPRQNSYEQYF.

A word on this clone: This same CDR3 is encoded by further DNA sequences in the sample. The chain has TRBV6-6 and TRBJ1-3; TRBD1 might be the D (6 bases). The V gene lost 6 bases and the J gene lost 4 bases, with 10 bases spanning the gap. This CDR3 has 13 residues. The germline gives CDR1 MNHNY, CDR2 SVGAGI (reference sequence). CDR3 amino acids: CASRQGSGNTIYF. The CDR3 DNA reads TGTGCCAGCAGGCAGGGGTCGGGAAACACCATATATTTT.

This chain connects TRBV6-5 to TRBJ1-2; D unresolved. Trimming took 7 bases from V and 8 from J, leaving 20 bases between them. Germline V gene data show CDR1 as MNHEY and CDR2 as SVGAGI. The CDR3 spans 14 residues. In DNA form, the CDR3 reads TGTGCCAGCACGGGAACAACCCCTCTGGGCGGCTACACCTTC. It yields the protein CASTGTTPLGGYTF.

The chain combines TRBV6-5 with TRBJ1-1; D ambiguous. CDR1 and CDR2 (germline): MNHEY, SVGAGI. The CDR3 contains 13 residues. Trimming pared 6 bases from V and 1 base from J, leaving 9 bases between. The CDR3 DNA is TGTGCCAGCAGGGCCGTCGCGAACACTGAAGCTTTCTTT. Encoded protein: CASRAVANTEAFF.

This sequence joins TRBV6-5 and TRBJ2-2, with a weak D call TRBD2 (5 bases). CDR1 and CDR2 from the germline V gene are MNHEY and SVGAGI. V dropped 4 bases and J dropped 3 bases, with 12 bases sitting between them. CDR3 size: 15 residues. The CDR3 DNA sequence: TGTGCCAGCAGTTCGGGAACCCTTTACACCGGGGAGCTGTTTTTT. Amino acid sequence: CASSSGTLYTGELFF.

CDR3 bases: TGTGCCAGCAGTTACTCTGGGGGCGCTTTCTTT. Encoded protein: CASSYSGGAFF. The chain is built from TRBV12-3 or TRBV12-4 and TRBJ1-1; D possibly corresponds to TRBD1 (6 bases). V lost 4 bases and J 11 bases, leaving 11 bases between the germline ends. The CDR3 consists of 11 residues.

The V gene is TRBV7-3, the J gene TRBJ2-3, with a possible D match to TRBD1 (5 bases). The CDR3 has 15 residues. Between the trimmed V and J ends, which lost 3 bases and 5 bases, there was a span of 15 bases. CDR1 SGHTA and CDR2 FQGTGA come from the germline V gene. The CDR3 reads CASSFGQGVQDTQYF. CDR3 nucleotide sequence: TGTGCCAGCAGCTTCGGACAAGGCGTCCAAGATACGCAGTATTTT.

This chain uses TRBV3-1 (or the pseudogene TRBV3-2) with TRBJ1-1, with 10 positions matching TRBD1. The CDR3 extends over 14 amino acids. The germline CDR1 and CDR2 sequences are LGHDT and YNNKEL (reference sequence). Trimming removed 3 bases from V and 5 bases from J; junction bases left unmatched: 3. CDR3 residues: CASSQGQGRTEAFF. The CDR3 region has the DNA TGTGCCAGCAGCCAGGGACAGGGGAGGACTGAAGCTTTCTTT.

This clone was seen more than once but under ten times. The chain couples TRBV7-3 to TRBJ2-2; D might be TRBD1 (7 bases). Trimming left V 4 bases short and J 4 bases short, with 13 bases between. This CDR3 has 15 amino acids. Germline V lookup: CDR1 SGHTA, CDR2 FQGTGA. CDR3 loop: CASSSQGEVTGELFF. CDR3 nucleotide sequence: TGTGCCAGCAGCTCCCAGGGGGAGGTCACCGGGGAGCTGTTTTTT.

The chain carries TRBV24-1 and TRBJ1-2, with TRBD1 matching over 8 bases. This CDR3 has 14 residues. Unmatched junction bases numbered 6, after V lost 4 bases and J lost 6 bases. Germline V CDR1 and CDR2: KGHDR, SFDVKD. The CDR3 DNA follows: TGTGCCACCAGTGAAAAGGACAGGGAGAATGGCTACACCTTC. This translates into CATSEKDRENGYTF.

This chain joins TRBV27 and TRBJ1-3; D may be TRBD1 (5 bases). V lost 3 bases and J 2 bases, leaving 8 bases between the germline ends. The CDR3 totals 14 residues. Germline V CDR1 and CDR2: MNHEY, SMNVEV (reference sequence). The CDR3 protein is CASSLWGAGNTIYF. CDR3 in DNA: TGTGCCAGCAGTTTGTGGGGGGCTGGAAACACCATATATTTT.

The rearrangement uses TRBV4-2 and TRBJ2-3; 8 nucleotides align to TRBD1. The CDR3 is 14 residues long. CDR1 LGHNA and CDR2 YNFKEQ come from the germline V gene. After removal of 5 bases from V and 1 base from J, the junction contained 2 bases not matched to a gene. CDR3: CASSAGQGTDTQYF. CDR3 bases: TGTGCCAGCAGCGCGGGACAGGGCACAGATACGCAGTATTTT.

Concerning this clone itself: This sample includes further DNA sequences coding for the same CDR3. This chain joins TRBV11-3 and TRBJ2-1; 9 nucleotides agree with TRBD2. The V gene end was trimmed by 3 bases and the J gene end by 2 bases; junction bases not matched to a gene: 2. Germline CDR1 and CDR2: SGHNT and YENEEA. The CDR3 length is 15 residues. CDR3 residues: CASSFSGGAYNEQFF. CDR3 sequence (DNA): TGTGCCAGCAGCTTTAGCGGGGGCGCCTACAATGAGCAGTTCTTC.

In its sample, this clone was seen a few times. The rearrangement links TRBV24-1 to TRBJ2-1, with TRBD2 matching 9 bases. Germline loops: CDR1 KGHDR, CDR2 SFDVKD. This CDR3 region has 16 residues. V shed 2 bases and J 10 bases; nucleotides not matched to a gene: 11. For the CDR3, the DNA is TGTGCCACCAGTGATTCACATTTCGGGAGCGGGGGGGAGCAGTTCTTC. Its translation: CATSDSHFGSGGEQFF.

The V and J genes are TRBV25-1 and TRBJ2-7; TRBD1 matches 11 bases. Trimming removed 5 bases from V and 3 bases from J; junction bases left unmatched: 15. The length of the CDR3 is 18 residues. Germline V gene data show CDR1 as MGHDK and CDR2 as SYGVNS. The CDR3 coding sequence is TGTGCCAGCAGTCAAGAACCCGGGACAGGGGGATCCTACTACGAGCAGTACTTC. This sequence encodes CASSQEPGTGGSYYEQYF.

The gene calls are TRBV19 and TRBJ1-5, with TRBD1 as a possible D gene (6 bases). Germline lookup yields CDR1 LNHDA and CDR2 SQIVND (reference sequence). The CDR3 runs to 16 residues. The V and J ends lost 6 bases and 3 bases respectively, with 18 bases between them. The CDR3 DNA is TGTGCCAGTAGGTCGCAAGGGGGAGCAGTCAATCAGCCCCAGCATTTT. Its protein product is CASRSQGGAVNQPQHF.

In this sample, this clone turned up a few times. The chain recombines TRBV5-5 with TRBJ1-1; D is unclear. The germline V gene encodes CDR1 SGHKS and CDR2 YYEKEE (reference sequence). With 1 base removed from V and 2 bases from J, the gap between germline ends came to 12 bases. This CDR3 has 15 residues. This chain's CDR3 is CASSLIDNRNTEAFF. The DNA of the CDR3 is TGTGCCAGCAGCTTGATCGACAACAGAAACACTGAAGCTTTCTTT. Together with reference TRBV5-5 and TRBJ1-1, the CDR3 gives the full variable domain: DAGVTQSPTHLIKTRGQQVTLRCSPISGHKSVSWYQQVLGQGPQFIFQYYEKEERGRGNFPDRFSARQFPNYSSELNVNALLLGDSALYLCASSLIDNRNTEAFFGQGTRLTVV.

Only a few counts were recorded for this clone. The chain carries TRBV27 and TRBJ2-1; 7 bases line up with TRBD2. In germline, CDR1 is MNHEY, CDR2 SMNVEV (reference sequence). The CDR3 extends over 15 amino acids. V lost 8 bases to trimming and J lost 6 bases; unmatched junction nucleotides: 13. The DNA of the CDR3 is TGTGCCAGCGAGGGGTGGGGAGGGAGTGGCAATGAGCAGTTCTTC. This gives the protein CASEGWGGSGNEQFF.

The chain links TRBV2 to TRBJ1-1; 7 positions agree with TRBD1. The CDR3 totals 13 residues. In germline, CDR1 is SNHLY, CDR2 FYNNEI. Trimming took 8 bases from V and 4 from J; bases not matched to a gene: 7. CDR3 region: CASRLQGGTEAFF. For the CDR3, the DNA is TGTGCCAGCCGGCTTCAGGGGGGCACTGAAGCTTTCTTT.

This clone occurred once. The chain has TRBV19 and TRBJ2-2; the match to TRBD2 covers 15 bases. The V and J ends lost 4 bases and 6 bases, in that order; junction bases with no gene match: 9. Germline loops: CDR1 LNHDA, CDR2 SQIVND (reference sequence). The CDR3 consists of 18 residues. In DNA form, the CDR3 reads TGTGCCAGTAGTACAGCCAGGACTAGCGGGGGGGCCCCCGGGGAGCTGTTTTTT. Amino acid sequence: CASSTARTSGGAPGELFF.

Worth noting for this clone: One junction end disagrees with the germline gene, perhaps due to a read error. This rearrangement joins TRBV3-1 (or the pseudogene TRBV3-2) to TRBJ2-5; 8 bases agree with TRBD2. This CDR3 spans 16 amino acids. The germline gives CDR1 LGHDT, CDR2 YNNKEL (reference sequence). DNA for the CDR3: TGTGCCCGCAGCCGGGGGGGAGCGGGGGCCCAAGAGACCCAGTACTTC. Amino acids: CARSRGGAGAQETQYF.